Sequencing of this T cell receptor (beta chain) was carried out in a study of cytomegalovirus exposure and HLA in healthy donors. PCR was performed using 60 Vbeta and 13 Jbeta primers. The data were produced by immunoSEQ multiplex PCR, yet TCRdb's version contains in-frame clones alone and is incomplete. In total, the table holds 150,000 to 200,000 clones. Germline assignment: CDR1 SEHNR and CDR2 FQNEAQ (reference sequence). This CDR3 is 13 amino acids long. V lost 6 bases, J lost 2 bases, and 10 bases lay in between. The clonotype was recovered from a woman in her sixties in good health and CMV-seronegative. This sequence joins TRBV7-9 and TRBJ1-2; D unresolved. The sequencing sample was made of PBMCs. The CDR3 DNA follows: TGTGCCAGCAGGCCGACTGAGAACTATGGCTACACCTTC. Amino acid sequence: CASRPTENYGYTF.